This passage covers 4 T cell receptor beta chains from one sample sequenced in a study of CD8 T cells in ankylosing spondylitis. TCRdb re-derived calls from the 5' RACE reads in MiXCR, one entry per CDR3 protein. The sample shows roughly 190,000 distinct CDR3 sequences, 13% of them seen only once. The sequencing input was blood, either unsorted or a sorted T cell fraction (not recorded which). These receptors all come from a male donor with ankylosing spondylitis or in good health (not recorded which).

The chain employs TRBV12-3 or TRBV12-4 and TRBJ1-1; 7 nucleotides align to TRBD1. The CDR3 is 14 residues long. With V trimmed by 3 bases and J by 7 bases, 8 bases remained unmatched. CDR3 coding DNA: TGTGCCAGCAGTTTCCCGGGACAGCCCGTTGAAGCTTTCTTT. It encodes CASSFPGQPVEAFF.

This clonotype was counted a few times. V is TRBV12-3 or TRBV12-4 and J is TRBJ2-7; TRBD1 is a possible D gene (6 bases). V lost 5 bases to trimming and J lost 5 bases, with 16 bases between them. CDR3 size: 14 residues. The CDR3 DNA reads TGTGCCAGCAGTCTCGGGACATCGGCGGACGAGCAGTACTTC. Translation gives CASSLGTSADEQYF.

This clonotype was picked up a small number of times. The chain is built from TRBV4-1 and TRBJ1-5, with D unclear. Germline loops: CDR1 MGHRA, CDR2 YSYEKL. The ends were cut back, 2 bases at V and 3 bases at J, with 5 bases in the middle. The CDR3 length is 13 residues. CDR3 in amino acids: CASSQTYNQPQHF. The DNA of the CDR3 is TGCGCCAGCAGCCAAACCTACAATCAGCCCCAGCATTTT.

This clonotype was counted between two and nine times. The chain recombines TRBV20-1 with TRBJ2-7; 8 bases map to TRBD1. Germline V lookup: CDR1 DFQATT, CDR2 SNEGSKA (reference sequence). There are 15 residues in the CDR3. The ends lost 3 bases at V and 2 bases at J; junction bases unmatched: 9. The DNA of the CDR3 is TGCAGTGCTAGGGACAGGGATTATCCTACCTACGAGCAGTACTTC. Its translation is CSARDRDYPTYEQYF.